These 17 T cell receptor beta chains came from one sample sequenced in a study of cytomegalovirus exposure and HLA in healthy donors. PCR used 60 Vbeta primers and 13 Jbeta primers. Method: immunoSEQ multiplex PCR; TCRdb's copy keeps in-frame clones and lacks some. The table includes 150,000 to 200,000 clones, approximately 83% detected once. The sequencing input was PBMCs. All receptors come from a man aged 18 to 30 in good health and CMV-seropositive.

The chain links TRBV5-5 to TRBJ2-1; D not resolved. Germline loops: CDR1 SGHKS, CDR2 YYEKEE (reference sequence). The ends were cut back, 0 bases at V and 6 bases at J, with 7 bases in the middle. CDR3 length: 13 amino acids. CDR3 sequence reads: CASSLAGTNEQFF. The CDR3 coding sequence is TGTGCCAGCAGCTTGGCCGGTACCAATGAGCAGTTCTTC.

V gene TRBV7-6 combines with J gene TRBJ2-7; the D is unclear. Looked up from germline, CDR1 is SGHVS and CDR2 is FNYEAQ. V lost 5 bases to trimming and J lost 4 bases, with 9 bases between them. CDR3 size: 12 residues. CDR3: CASSPGGYEQYF. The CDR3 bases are TGTGCCAGCAGCCCGGGTGGGTACGAGCAGTACTTC.

CDR3 bases: TGTGCCAGCAGACGCGGGCCCAACCTGGAAGGCTACACCTTC. Its protein product is CASRRGPNLEGYTF. The chain employs TRBV6-5 and TRBJ1-2; D ambiguous. The CDR3 has 14 amino acids. CDR1 is MNHEY, CDR2 SVGAGI, per germline. Trimming left V 6 bases short and J 8 bases short, with 19 bases between.

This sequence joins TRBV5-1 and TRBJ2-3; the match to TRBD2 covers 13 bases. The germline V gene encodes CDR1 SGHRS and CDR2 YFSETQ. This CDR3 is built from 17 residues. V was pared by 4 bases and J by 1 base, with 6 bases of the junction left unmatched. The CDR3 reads CASSQTTSGGGTDTQYF. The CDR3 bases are TGCGCCAGCAGCCAAACCACTAGCGGGGGGGGCACAGATACGCAGTATTTT.

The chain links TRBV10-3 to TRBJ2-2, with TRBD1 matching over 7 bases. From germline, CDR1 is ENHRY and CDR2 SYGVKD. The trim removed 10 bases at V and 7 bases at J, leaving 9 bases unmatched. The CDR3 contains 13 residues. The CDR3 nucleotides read TGTGCCACCCGGGACAGCCCTGGCGGGGAGCTGTTTTTT. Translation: CATRDSPGGELFF.

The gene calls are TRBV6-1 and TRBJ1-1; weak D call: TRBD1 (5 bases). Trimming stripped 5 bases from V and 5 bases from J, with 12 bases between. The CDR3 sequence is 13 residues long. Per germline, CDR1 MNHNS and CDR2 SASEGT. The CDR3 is CASSLNRGTEAFF. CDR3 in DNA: TGTGCCAGCAGTTTAAATCGGGGGACTGAAGCTTTCTTT.

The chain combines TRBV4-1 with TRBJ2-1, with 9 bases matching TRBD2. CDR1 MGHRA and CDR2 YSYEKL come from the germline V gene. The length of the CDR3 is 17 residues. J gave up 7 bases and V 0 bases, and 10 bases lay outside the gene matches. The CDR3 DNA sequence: TGCGCCAGCAGCCAAGAAGTGTCTAGCGGGAAATGGAATGAGCAGTTCTTC. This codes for CASSQEVSSGKWNEQFF.

In DNA form, the CDR3 reads TGTGCCAGCAGTTTAGGCAGAAACACTGAAGCTTTCTTT. This gives the protein CASSLGRNTEAFF. The chain carries TRBV27 and TRBJ1-1, with D unresolved. CDR1 MNHEY and CDR2 SMNVEV come from the germline V gene (reference sequence). The length of the CDR3 is 13 residues. V was shortened by 2 bases and J by 2 bases, with 6 bases between the two germline ends.

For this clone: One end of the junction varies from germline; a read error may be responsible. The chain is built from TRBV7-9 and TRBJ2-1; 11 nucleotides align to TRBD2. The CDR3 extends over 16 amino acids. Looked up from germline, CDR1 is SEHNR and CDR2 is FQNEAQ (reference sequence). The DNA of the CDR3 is TGTTCCAGCAGCCAAAGACTAGCGGGGCGATACAATGAGCAGTTCTTC. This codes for CSSSQRLAGRYNEQFF.

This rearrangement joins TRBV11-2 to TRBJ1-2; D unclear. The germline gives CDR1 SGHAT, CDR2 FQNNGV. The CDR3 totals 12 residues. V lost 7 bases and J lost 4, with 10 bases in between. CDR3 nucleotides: TGTGCCAGCACCCATATCAGCTATGGCTACACCTTC. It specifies CASTHISYGYTF.

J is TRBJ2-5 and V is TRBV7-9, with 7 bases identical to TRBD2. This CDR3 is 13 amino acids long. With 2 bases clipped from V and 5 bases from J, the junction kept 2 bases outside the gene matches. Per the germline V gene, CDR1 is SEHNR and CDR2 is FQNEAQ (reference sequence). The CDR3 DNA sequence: TGTGCCAGCAGCTTATGGGGGGGGGAGACCCAGTACTTC. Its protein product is CASSLWGGETQYF. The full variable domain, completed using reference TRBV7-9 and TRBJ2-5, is DTGVSQNPRHKITKRGQNVTFRCDPISEHNRLYWYRQTLGQGPEFLTYFQNEAQLEKSRLLSDRFSAERPKGSFSTLEIQRTEQGDSAMYLCASSLWGGETQYFGPGTRLLVL.

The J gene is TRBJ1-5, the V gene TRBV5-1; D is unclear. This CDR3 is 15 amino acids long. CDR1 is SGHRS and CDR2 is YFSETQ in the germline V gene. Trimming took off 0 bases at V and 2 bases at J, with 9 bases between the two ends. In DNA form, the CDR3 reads TGCGCCAGCAGCTTGGGATCCCAGGGCAATCAGCCCCAGCATTTT. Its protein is CASSLGSQGNQPQHF.

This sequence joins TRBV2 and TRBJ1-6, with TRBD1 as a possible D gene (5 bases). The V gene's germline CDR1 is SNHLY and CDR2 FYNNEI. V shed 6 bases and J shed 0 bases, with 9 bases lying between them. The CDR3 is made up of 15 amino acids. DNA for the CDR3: TGTGCCAGCAGGAACAGGAACTCCTATAATTCACCCCTCCACTTT. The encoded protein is CASRNRNSYNSPLHF.

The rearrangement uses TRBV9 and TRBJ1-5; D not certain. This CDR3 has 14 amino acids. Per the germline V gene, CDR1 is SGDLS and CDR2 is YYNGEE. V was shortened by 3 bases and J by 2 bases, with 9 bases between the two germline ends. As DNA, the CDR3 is TGTGCCAGCAGCGGCGGGGAGGGCAATCAGCCCCAGCATTTT. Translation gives CASSGGEGNQPQHF. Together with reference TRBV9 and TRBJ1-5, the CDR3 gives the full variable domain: DSGVTQTPKHLITATGQRVTLRCSPRSGDLSVYWYQQSLDQGLQFLIQYYNGEERAKGNILERFSAQQFPDLHSELNLSSLELGDSALYFCASSGGEGNQPQHFGDGTRLSIL.

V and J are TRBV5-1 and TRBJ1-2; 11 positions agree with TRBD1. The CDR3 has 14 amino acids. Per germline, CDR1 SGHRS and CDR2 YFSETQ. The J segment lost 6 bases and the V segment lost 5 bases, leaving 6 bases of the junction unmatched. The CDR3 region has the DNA TGCGCCAGCAGACTGGGGACAGGGGGAGATGGCTACACCTTC. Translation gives CASRLGTGGDGYTF.

Here the CDR3 DNA reads TGTGCCAGTAGAAACAGGGGAACAACTAATGAAAAACTGTTTTTT. Its translation is CASRNRGTTNEKLFF. The rearrangement links TRBV19 to TRBJ1-4; 7 positions match TRBD1. V lost 6 bases and J lost 0; bases outside the gene matches: 4. CDR1 LNHDA and CDR2 SQIVND come from the germline V gene (reference sequence). This CDR3 has 15 amino acids.

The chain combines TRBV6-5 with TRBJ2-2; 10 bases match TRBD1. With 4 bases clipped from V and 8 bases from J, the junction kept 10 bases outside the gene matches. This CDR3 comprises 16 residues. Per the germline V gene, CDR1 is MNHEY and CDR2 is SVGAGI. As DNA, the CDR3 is TGTGCCAGCAGTTCTCCCCGGGACAGGGGTTCGGGGGAGCTGTTTTTT. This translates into CASSSPRDRGSGELFF.